This T cell receptor beta chain comes out of a study of Ad26.COV2.S vaccination and SARS-CoV-2 variants. About the study: Into the muscle, Ad26.COV2.S was dosed once or twice, 56 days apart. Regarding the study as a whole: Responses of spike-specific T cells (both CD8+ and CD4+) reportedly showed substantial breadth after vaccination. Similar non-spike TCR breadth was seen in vaccine and placebo recipients.

Treatment specified: roughly 20 received Ad26.COV2.S at low or high dose, single or two shots; several received placebo; per-sample allocation not given. The investigators took samples on day 63 after the first vaccine or placebo injection. The study used a vaccine consisting of an Ad26 vector that expressed Wuhan-strain SARS-CoV-2 spike. The length of the CDR3 is 15 residues. The V gene's germline CDR1 is LGHDT and CDR2 YNNKEL (reference sequence). J was trimmed by 7 bases and V by 4 bases; bases with no gene match: 5. Turning to this clone: What it binds is unknown.

The data were produced by immunoSEQ multiplex PCR, yet TCRdb's version contains in-frame clones alone and is incomplete. The sample has just over 350,000 clones, approximately 81% seen once. The clonotype originates from a person aged 18-60 years who received the Ad26.COV2.S COVID-19 vaccine or a placebo. The chain has TRBV3-1 (or the pseudogene TRBV3-2) and TRBJ1-6, with 9 bases identical to TRBD1. This specimen was peripheral blood, taken in a trial of Ad26.COV2.S vaccine versus placebo. The CDR3 sequence: CASSPRTGANSPLHF. CDR3 coding DNA: TGTGCCAGCAGCCCGCGGACAGGGGCAAATTCACCCCTCCACTTT.